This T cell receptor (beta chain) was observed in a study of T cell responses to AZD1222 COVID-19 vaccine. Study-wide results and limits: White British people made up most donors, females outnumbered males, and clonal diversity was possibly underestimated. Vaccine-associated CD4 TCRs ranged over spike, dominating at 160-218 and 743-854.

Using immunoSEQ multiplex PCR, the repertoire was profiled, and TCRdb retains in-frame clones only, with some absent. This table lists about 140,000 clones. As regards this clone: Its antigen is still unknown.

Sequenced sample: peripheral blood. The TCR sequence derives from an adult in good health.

The CDR3 sequence: CASSETLAGELYQETQYF. The CDR3 DNA reads as TGTGCCAGCAGTGAAACCCTAGCGGGGGAGCTTTACCAAGAGACCCAGTACTTC. V gene TRBV2 combines with J gene TRBJ2-5; TRBD2 agrees at 10 bases. V was clipped by 2 bases and J by 0 bases; unmatched bases: 9. CDR3 length equals 18 residues. Per the germline V gene, CDR1 is SNHLY and CDR2 is FYNNEI.